This T cell receptor beta chain was sequenced during a study of T cell responses to AZD1222 COVID-19 vaccine. Study results and limitations: Among the donors, most were white British and more were female, and clonal diversity was possibly underestimated. Distributed over spike, vaccine-associated CD4 TCRs predominated at 160-218 and 743-854. There were repertoire samples only from the period after the peak T cell response. Increases in Spike-specific TCR breadth and depth were seen after two AZD1222 doses.

The method was immunoSEQ multiplex PCR; TCRdb's version includes in-frame clones alone and lacks a portion of them. The data show 200,000 or so clones, about nine tenths seen once. This clone was picked up a small number of times. Antigen: not known. Here the sequenced sample was peripheral blood, taken on day 0 of MenACWY control vaccination. The source is an adult in good health.

CDR3 sequence reads: CTSSQVPGPLTGELFF. The CDR3 nucleotides read TGCACCAGCAGCCAGGTTCCGGGGCCCCTCACCGGGGAGCTGTTTTTT. The chain combines TRBV1 with TRBJ2-2. TRBV1 is noted as a pseudogene. This CDR3 region has 16 residues.